These T cell receptor beta chains were read from a single sample in a study of beta chain features in type 1 diabetes. This table comes from immunoSEQ multiplex PCR, and its TCRdb copy is limited to in-frame clones, with some not included. The repertoire holds about 700,000 clones, with roughly 12% as singletons. Sample: naive CD4+ T cells from blood. These receptors all come from a man aged 18-30 years with type 1 diabetes. Each CDR3 is given with its conserved first and last residue. Each record gives: clone size, CDR3 length, D gene, V gene, J gene, CDR3 protein, CDR3 DNA. A D gene is named only where the DNA matches it firmly. The size of a clone is reported for some rows only, either as once, few or many, or as a class for expanded clones.

>NA|15|NA|TRBV28|TRBJ2-7
CASSPLDGYSYEQYF
TGTGCCAGCAGTCCTCTGGACGGGTACTCCTACGAGCAGTACTTC
>few|16|TRBD1|TRBV29-1|TRBJ1-1
CSANPEGGLMNTEAFF
TGCAGCGCCAACCCTGAAGGGGGCCTCATGAACACTGAAGCTTTCTTT
>NA|16|TRBD1|TRBV6-5|TRBJ2-7
CASSYAGQGNPYEQYF
TGTGCCAGCAGTTACGCGGGACAGGGGAACCCCTACGAGCAGTACTTC
>NA|14|TRBD1|TRBV2|TRBJ2-1
CASSPDRGNNEQFF
TGTGCCAGCAGTCCTGACAGGGGAAACAATGAGCAGTTCTTC
>few|15|TRBD1|TRBV7-9|TRBJ2-7
CASSLRTGGSYEQYF
TGTGCCAGCAGCTTACGGACAGGGGGTAGCTACGAGCAGTACTTC
>few|13|TRBD1|TRBV11-2|TRBJ1-1
CATGRTGVPEAFF
TGTGCCACTGGGAGGACAGGGGTCCCTGAAGCTTTCTTT
>few|14|TRBD1|TRBV30|TRBJ2-5
CAWNRQGGQETQYF
TGTGCCTGGAACAGACAGGGGGGCCAAGAGACCCAGTACTTC
>NA|20|NA|TRBV7-8|TRBJ1-1
CASSLILRGEGASVDTEAFF
TGTGCCAGCAGCTTAATTCTCCGGGGTGAAGGGGCGAGTGTAGACACTGAAGCTTTCTTT
>NA|12|NA|TRBV12-5|TRBJ1-1
CASEGRNTEAFF
TGTGCTAGTGAGGGGCGAAACACTGAAGCTTTCTTT
>many|13|NA|TRBV7-9|TRBJ1-1
CASSLDLNTEAFF
TGTGCCAGCAGCTTAGACCTGAACACTGAAGCTTTCTTT
>few|14|NA|TRBV9|TRBJ1-2
CASSVSGGLYGYTF
TGTGCCAGCAGCGTAAGTGGGGGACTATATGGCTACACCTTC
>NA|16|TRBD1|TRBV7-2|TRBJ1-2
CASSDYLGTVLYGYTF
TGTGCCAGCAGCGACTACCTGGGGACAGTATTATATGGCTACACCTTC
>NA|17|TRBD1|TRBV5-1|TRBJ1-3
CASSLAYTGATGNTIYF
TGCGCCAGCAGCTTGGCCTATACAGGGGCTACTGGAAACACCATATATTTT
>NA|14|NA|TRBV5-1|TRBJ2-5
CASSLALGSETQYF
TGCGCCAGCAGCTTGGCCTTAGGGTCAGAGACCCAGTACTTC
>NA|13|NA|TRBV6-1|TRBJ1-1
CASSEAGRQEAFF
TGTGCCAGCAGTGAAGCGGGGAGACAAGAAGCTTTCTTT
>few|15|TRBD1|TRBV5-6|TRBJ2-7
CASSPRWDRSYEQYF
TGTGCCAGCAGCCCGCGATGGGACAGGAGCTACGAGCAGTACTTC
>few|17|TRBD2|TRBV5-1|TRBJ2-3
CASSLPRGSGGTDTQYF
TGCGCCAGCAGCTTGCCGAGGGGTAGCGGGGGCACAGATACGCAGTATTTT
>NA|13|NA|TRBV5-1|TRBJ1-2
CASSTDSSYGYTF
TGCGCCAGCAGCACGGACAGTTCCTATGGCTACACCTTC
>NA|13|NA|TRBV27|TRBJ1-1
CASSLAGRTEAFF
TGTGCCAGCAGTTTAGCGGGGAGAACTGAAGCTTTCTTT
>few|15|NA|TRBV2|TRBJ1-3
CASIPPGGEGNTIYF
TGTGCCAGCATCCCGCCGGGAGGGGAAGGAAACACCATATATTTT
>NA|16|TRBD2|TRBV27|TRBJ2-3
CASSLLLAGDTDTQYF
TGTGCCAGCAGTCTCCTCCTAGCGGGGGACACAGATACGCAGTATTTT
>few|14|NA|TRBV19|TRBJ2-3
CASSTSEPTDTQYF
TGTGCCAGTAGTACCAGCGAACCCACAGATACGCAGTATTTT
>few|15|TRBD1|TRBV7-6|TRBJ1-5
CASSAQTGMNQPQHF
TGTGCCAGCAGCGCACAGACAGGGATGAATCAGCCCCAGCATTTT
>few|13|TRBD2|TRBV19|TRBJ2-5
CASTSGDVETQYF
TGTGCCAGTACGAGCGGGGACGTAGAGACCCAGTACTTC
>NA|13|NA|TRBV14|TRBJ1-4
CASSQVEGEKLFF
TGTGCCAGCAGCCAAGTTGAGGGTGAAAAACTGTTTTTT
>NA|11|NA|TRBV11-2|TRBJ1-2
CASSLTTALDF
TGTGCCAGCAGCTTGACTACTGCTTTGGACTTC
>NA|15|NA|TRBV10-3|TRBJ2-3
CAMSAGQGGTDTQYF
TGTGCCATGTCAGCTGGGCAGGGAGGCACAGATACGCAGTATTTT
>few|16|NA|TRBV4-1|TRBJ2-1
CASSQDVRNHYNEQFF
TGCGCCAGCAGCCAAGATGTCAGGAACCACTACAATGAGCAGTTCTTC
>few|13|TRBD1|TRBV5-1|TRBJ2-5
CASSLTGEETQYF
TGCGCCAGCAGCCTAACAGGGGAAGAGACCCAGTACTTC
>NA|15|NA|TRBV6-1|TRBJ2-7
CASSELGHNSYEQYF
TGTGCCAGCAGTGAACTGGGACACAACTCCTACGAGCAGTACTTC
>NA|12|NA|TRBV18|TRBJ2-7
CASSPAGYEQYF
TGTGCCAGCTCACCAGCGGGATACGAGCAGTACTTC
>few|16|TRBD1|TRBV13|TRBJ1-6
CASSFRQGANNSPLHF
TGTGCCAGCAGCTTCCGACAGGGGGCGAATAATTCACCCCTCCACTTT
>NA|15|NA|TRBV30|TRBJ1-4
CAWATFGDLREKLFF
TGTGCCTGGGCAACGTTTGGGGATCTTCGGGAAAAACTGTTTTTT
>few|13|TRBD1|TRBV6-6|TRBJ1-2
CASSLDRENGYTF
TGTGCCAGCAGCCTAGACAGGGAGAATGGCTACACCTTC
>NA|17|TRBD1|TRBV7-2|TRBJ1-3
CASSPGQGTASGNTIYF
TGTGCCAGCAGCCCCGGACAGGGGACGGCCTCTGGAAACACCATATATTTT
>few|14|TRBD1|TRBV7-9|TRBJ1-1
CASSLAQGANEAFF
TGTGCCAGCAGCTTAGCTCAGGGGGCAAATGAAGCTTTCTTT
>NA|15|NA|TRBV6-5|TRBJ2-1
CASSYQGPSYNEQFF
TGTGCCAGCAGTTACCAGGGGCCCTCCTACAATGAGCAGTTCTTC
>NA|13|NA|TRBV2|TRBJ2-1
CASRGYSYNEQFF
TGTGCCAGCCGGGGCTACTCCTACAATGAGCAGTTCTTC
>few|13|NA|TRBV6-6|TRBJ1-6
CASRGERNSPLHF
TGTGCCAGCAGAGGAGAAAGGAATTCACCCCTCCACTTT
>NA|15|NA|TRBV6-1|TRBJ2-1
CASRRTAYFPNEQFF
TGTGCCAGCAGGCGGACAGCCTATTTCCCCAATGAGCAGTTCTTC
>few|15|TRBD1|TRBV7-9|TRBJ2-7
CASSLRTGEVNEQYF
TGTGCCAGCAGCTTACGGACAGGGGAGGTCAACGAGCAGTACTTC
>few|13|NA|TRBV10-3|TRBJ2-7
CAITRGSSYEQYF
TGTGCCATCACCCGGGGGAGTTCCTACGAGCAGTACTTC
>few|13|NA|TRBV7-6|TRBJ2-5
CASSPQSQETQYF
TGTGCCAGCAGCCCCCAGTCCCAAGAGACCCAGTACTTC
>few|14|NA|TRBV5-4|TRBJ2-5
CASSLIGREETQYF
TGTGCCAGCAGCCTGATAGGCAGAGAAGAGACCCAGTACTTC
>few|11|NA|TRBV15|TRBJ1-2
CATSRDYRYTF
TGTGCCACCAGCAGAGATTACCGCTACACCTTC
>NA|14|NA|TRBV7-9|TRBJ1-4
CASSLQGEGEKLFF
TGTGCCAGCAGTCTTCAGGGAGAGGGTGAAAAACTGTTTTTT
>few|15|TRBD2|TRBV18|TRBJ2-1
CASSPRASGGGEQFF
TGTGCCAGCTCACCCCGGGCTAGCGGGGGTGGTGAGCAGTTCTTC
>few|15|NA|TRBV2|TRBJ2-3
CASSEDRISTDTQYF
TGTGCCAGCAGTGAAGACAGAATTAGCACAGATACGCAGTATTTT
>NA|13|NA|TRBV6-1|TRBJ2-5
CASSNEQKETQYF
TGTGCCAGCAGTAATGAACAGAAAGAGACCCAGTACTTC
>NA|14|NA|TRBV2|TRBJ1-5
CASSEWQGNQPQHF
TGTGCCAGCAGTGAATGGCAGGGCAATCAGCCCCAGCATTTT
>NA|13|NA|TRBV6-5|TRBJ1-1
CASSSQGNTEAFF
TGTGCCAGCAGTTCACAGGGGAACACTGAAGCTTTCTTT
>NA|15|NA|TRBV25-1|TRBJ2-1
CASSDSADVYNEQFF
TGTGCCAGCAGTGATAGTGCAGACGTTTACAATGAGCAGTTCTTC
>NA|15|NA|TRBV5-4|TRBJ1-6
CASSLAGGVPSPLHF
TGTGCCAGCAGCTTGGCCGGTGGGGTACCTTCACCCCTCCACTTT
>few|14|NA|TRBV4-1|TRBJ1-1
CASSQDGRGTEAFF
TGCGCCAGCAGCCAAGATGGAAGAGGCACTGAAGCTTTCTTT
>NA|15|NA|TRBV13|TRBJ1-6
CASSLSRTENSPLHF
TGTGCCAGCAGCTTAAGTAGGACAGAAAATTCACCCCTCCACTTT
>NA|12|NA|TRBV25-1|TRBJ1-6
CASSEWVSPLHF
TGTGCCAGCAGTGAATGGGTTTCACCCCTCCACTTT
>few|17|TRBD2|TRBV4-1|TRBJ2-5
CASSQDGASGGAETQYF
TGCGCCAGCAGCCAAGATGGGGCTAGCGGGGGGGCGGAGACCCAGTACTTC
>few|13|NA|TRBV18|TRBJ2-7
CASSPAGEYEQYF
TGTGCCAGCTCACCAGCAGGGGAGTACGAGCAGTACTTC
>NA|16|NA|TRBV7-9|TRBJ2-7
CASSPGIRLSSYEQYF
TGTGCCAGCAGCCCGGGAATAAGACTATCCTCCTACGAGCAGTACTTC